Here is one T cell receptor (beta chain) with its context. Its antigen specificity is not known. No quality values exist for individual bases; no much larger clone is one base distant. This specimen's time point label, per the study, means: cycle 4 day 1 (C4D1), after five to seven weeks of nivolumab. Every trial patient had relapsed after autologous stem cell transplantation, and cohorts A, B and C differed in prior brentuximab vedotin exposure. A total of fewer than 65 patients with relapsed/refractory classical Hodgkin lymphoma made up the trial cohort, and each patient's best overall response was complete response, partial response or progressive disease. Single-agent nivolumab was administered to trial patients in the multi-cohort phase II CheckMate 205 trial. An independent review committee assessed best overall response using the 2007 International Working Group response criteria. PBMCs from the trial were collected at three points: immediately before nivolumab initiation (C1D1), and during therapy at cycle 2 day 1 and cycle 4 day 1. Peripheral blood was collected in 8 mL Vacutainer Cell Preparation Tubes, from which PBMCs were isolated by centrifugation and then cryopreserved.

This sample is drawn from a study of PD-1 blockade in classical Hodgkin lymphoma (TCRdb year 2020). The study in broad terms: Nivolumab dosing was 3 mg/kg intravenously every 2 weeks, continuing until either disease progression or unacceptable toxicity. The study used TCR beta sequencing and CyTOF to define a peripheral blood immune signature of response to PD-1 blockade in classical Hodgkin lymphoma.

The germline V gene sets CDR1 to MNHEY and CDR2 to SVGAGI. Its CDR3 holds 14 amino acids, cysteine through phenylalanine. The retained sequence is limited to the CDR3, 42 bases, with the frame set at the first base. V and J lose 2 bases and 2 bases, and a span of 10 bases separates them. Results the study describes overall, beyond this receptor: Lower diversity was observed in patients in whom nivolumab was started less than 1 year after ASCT, and these patients were excluded from later analyses so that confounding by immune reconstitution would be avoided. Baseline diversity similar to that of newly diagnosed patients was observed in trial patients achieving complete response, whereas significantly lower diversity was observed in partial responders and progressors. By C4D1, a significant rise was seen in CD4+ TCR diversity but not in CD8+ TCR diversity (p=0.0027 vs p=0.16), and the rise was most apparent among complete responders (p=0.02). Newly diagnosed patients were reported to have lower baseline TCR diversity than healthy donors, and relapsed/refractory patients were reported to have lower baseline TCR diversity still. The study was limited to a single clinical trial cohort, and causes of repertoire differences, possibly disease activity or prior therapy, remained undefined.

Genomic DNA was extracted with the Qiagen DNeasy kit from unsorted PBMCs and from negatively selected CD4+ and CD8+ fractions. TCR beta CDR3 regions were subjected to amplification by immunoSEQ multiplex PCR with primers that anneal to V and J segments. Amplification bias was minimized using a synthetic immune receptor repertoire, and residual bias was removed computationally after sequencing. Per the source publication's procedure: Custom Python scripts were used to quantify repertoire diversity as the Shannon entropy index. Unsorted, CD4+ and CD8+ repertoires were analyzed separately, except in combined analyses where CD4+ and CD8+ sequences were merged in silico. A clone counted as expanded when the clone's frequency after treatment rose at least 2-fold relative to C1D1, and clones undetected at baseline were given a pseudocount of 0.5. Singleton clones were defined as clones with 0 or 1 copy at C1D1, and non-singleton clones were defined as clones with 2 or more copies. Clones expanded in unsorted samples were annotated as CD4+, CD8+ or unknown by matching protein sequences in sorted samples from the same patient. Wilcoxon tests were applied to paired samples to test diversity changes from C1D1 to C4D1. TCRdb limited this immuneACCESS table to in-frame rearrangements with V and J called. A share of clones is missing; checked studies link under half to unresolved V genes, and the rest is unexplained. V and J calls and clone size come straight from that table; D and trimming were deduced from the DNA. The sample table lists 9,100 or so clones, around 88% of them with a count of one. In total, the top ten clones hold less than 40% of the sample.

The TCR originated in a human donor with classical Hodgkin lymphoma. The chain employs TRBV6-5 and TRBJ2-7; 5 matching bases give a weak D call of TRBD2. The sample in question was peripheral blood mononuclear cells (PBMCs), obtained before the fourth cycle of nivolumab. The CDR3 has the sequence CASSYTDGAYEQYF. The nucleotide sequence is TGTGCCAGCAGTTACACGGACGGGGCCTACGAGCAGTACTTC.